This TCR beta chain was identified during a study of OX40 agonist ivuxolimab in advanced cancers. Study-wide background: Ivuxolimab is a fully human IgG2 antibody that activates OX40 (CD134). Broader study findings: There were also nonresponders showing low normalized T-cell clonal expansion. Relative to CD4+ cells, CD8+ T cells on average had more expanded clones.

As for this clone: Antigen specificity is unknown.

V lost 5 bases and J lost 4, with 8 bases in between. Germline CDR1 is SGHVS and CDR2 is FNYEAQ. CDR3 size: 12 residues. Sequenced by immunoSEQ multiplex PCR; TCRdb stores in-frame clones only, minus some. This table has 65,000 to 95,000 clones, around 80% appearing once. This rearrangement joins TRBV7-6 to TRBJ2-5, with D uncertain. The clonotype originates from an adult with an advanced solid tumor such as melanoma, head and neck, liver or kidney cancer. The sequencing here drew on CD4+ or CD8+ T cells sorted from blood, taken in a trial of the OX40 agonist ivuxolimab. CDR3 bases: TGTGCCAGCAGCCAGCATCGAGAGACCCAGTACTTC. Its translation is CASSQHRETQYF.